Shown below are 26 T cell receptor beta chains from a single sample sequenced in a study of blood T cell repertoires in COVID-19. Generated by immunoSEQ multiplex PCR, the TCRdb table keeps only in-frame clones and is missing some. Of some 300,000 clones in the sample, 90% were seen once. Specimen: PBMCs or T cells enriched from blood (not recorded which). The receptors originated from a woman between 18 and 30 years old with acute COVID-19.

The V call is TRBV28, the J call TRBJ1-2; D may be TRBD1 (6 bases). The V gene lost 5 bases and the J gene lost 8 bases, with 12 bases spanning the gap. This CDR3 has 12 residues. Per germline, CDR1 MDHEN and CDR2 SYDVKM. The DNA of the CDR3 is TGTGCCAGCAGTAGGGCAGGGGAGGGCTACACCTTC. Translation gives CASSRAGEGYTF.

This sequence joins TRBV15 and TRBJ1-3; TRBD1 agrees at 7 bases. This CDR3 has 16 amino acids. Germline V gene data show CDR1 as LNHNV and CDR2 as YYDKDF (reference sequence). The ends lost 3 bases at V and 6 bases at J; junction bases unmatched: 11. The CDR3 nucleotides are TGTGCCACCAGCAGCCATATCGACAGGGATTTAAACACCATATATTTT. Amino acids: CATSSHIDRDLNTIYF.

The J gene is TRBJ2-7, the V gene TRBV6-5, with TRBD2 as a possible D gene (6 bases). CDR1 is MNHEY, CDR2 SVGAGI, per germline. Trimming took 7 bases from V and 2 from J, leaving 18 bases between them. The CDR3 totals 15 residues. Here the CDR3 DNA reads TGTGCCAGCATTAGCCTACGGGAGCACACCTACGAGCAGTACTTC. Its protein is CASISLREHTYEQYF.

The V gene is TRBV28, the J gene TRBJ1-5; D remains ambiguous. The CDR3 has 14 residues. The V gene's germline CDR1 is MDHEN and CDR2 SYDVKM. Between the trimmed V and J ends, which lost 2 bases and 4 bases, there was a span of 9 bases. CDR3 region: CASSLKVRNQPQHF. The CDR3, as DNA: TGTGCCAGCAGTTTAAAGGTGAGGAATCAGCCCCAGCATTTT.

This clone has a single count. The CDR3 loop is CASSLGGPGGYTF. Written as DNA, the CDR3 is TGCGCCAGCAGCTTGGGGGGGCCGGGTGGCTACACCTTC. The chain combines TRBV5-1 with TRBJ1-2; TRBD1 might be the D (6 bases). This CDR3 region has 13 residues. The germline V gene has CDR1 SGHRS and CDR2 YFSETQ. V lost 0 bases and J lost 7, with 10 bases in between.

The rearrangement uses TRBV29-1 and TRBJ2-3; TRBD2 might be the D (5 bases). The CDR3 has 14 residues. Germline values: CDR1 SQVTM, CDR2 ANQGSEA. Trimming stripped 3 bases from V and 2 bases from J, with 12 bases between. The DNA of the CDR3 is TGCAGCGTTGATGAGGGCCAAGTCACAGATACGCAGTATTTT. Its protein is CSVDEGQVTDTQYF.

This rearrangement joins TRBV7-2 to TRBJ1-1, with D perhaps matching TRBD1 (6 bases). The CDR3 totals 14 residues. Trimming took 4 bases from V and 2 from J, leaving 11 bases between them. CDR1 is SGHTA, CDR2 FQGNSA, per germline. The CDR3 spells CASSSGQPNTEAFF. The CDR3 DNA is TGTGCCAGCAGCTCCGGACAGCCCAACACTGAAGCTTTCTTT.

This sequence joins TRBV14 and TRBJ2-2, with 9 bases identical to TRBD2. Germline trimming cut 4 bases from V and 5 bases from J; bases unmatched to any gene: 8. Germline V gene data show CDR1 as SGHDN and CDR2 as FVKESK. The CDR3 sequence is 16 residues long. In nucleotides, the CDR3 is TGTGCCAGCAGCCCCCGTGCGGGAGGGGGTACCGGGGAGCTGTTTTTT. Protein: CASSPRAGGGTGELFF.

CDR3 region: CASARDQDSGNTIYF. For the CDR3, the DNA is TGTGCCAGCGCCCGCGATCAGGACTCTGGAAACACCATATATTTT. The V gene is TRBV7-9, the J gene TRBJ1-3, with D unresolved. This CDR3 has 15 residues. Trimming removed 8 bases at V and 0 bases at J, with 14 bases between. Germline V gene data show CDR1 as SEHNR and CDR2 as FQNEAQ (reference sequence).

In this sample, this clone turned up once. This chain uses TRBV9 with TRBJ1-1, with D hard to call. The CDR3 is 14 amino acids. Germline V lookup: CDR1 SGDLS, CDR2 YYNGEE. With 4 bases removed from V and 6 bases from J, the gap between germline ends came to 16 bases. The CDR3 region is CASSPSPGSPEAFF. The CDR3 DNA is TGTGCCAGCAGCCCTTCCCCCGGGAGCCCTGAAGCTTTCTTT.

This rearrangement joins TRBV7-2 to TRBJ2-1, with D possibly matching TRBD2 (6 bases). This CDR3 is built from 18 residues. V was clipped by 5 bases and J by 5 bases, with 25 bases between them. CDR1 SGHTA and CDR2 FQGNSA come from the germline V gene. The CDR3, as DNA: TGTGCCAGCAGCCGGAAGGACCCCTCAGGAGGGAAGGACAATGAGCAGTTCTTC. Protein: CASSRKDPSGGKDNEQFF. The variable domain in full, with the rest retrieved from reference TRBV7-2 and TRBJ2-1, is GAGVSQSPSNKVTEKGKDVELRCDPISGHTALYWYRQSLGQGLEFLIYFQGNSAPDKSGLPSDRFSAERTGGSVSTLTIQRTQQEDSAVYLCASSRKDPSGGKDNEQFFGPGTRLTVL.

V and J are TRBV6-5 and TRBJ2-1; 10 bases align to TRBD2. V lost 0 bases, J lost 3 bases, and 2 bases stayed unmatched. Germline V gene sequence: CDR1 MNHEY, CDR2 SVGAGI. The CDR3 is made up of 16 amino acids. CDR3 residues: CASSYSWTSGYNEQFF. As DNA, the CDR3 is TGTGCCAGCAGTTACTCGTGGACTAGCGGCTACAATGAGCAGTTCTTC.

The chain links TRBV2 to TRBJ2-7; no definite D call. There are 8 residues in the CDR3. The germline V gene has CDR1 SNHLY and CDR2 FYNNEI. V shed 10 bases and J shed 10 bases, with 8 bases lying between them. This chain's CDR3 is CATPNQYF. CDR3 nucleotide sequence: TGTGCCACCCCCAATCAGTACTTC.

The chain links TRBV21-1 to TRBJ2-1; the listed D gene, TRBD2, was not tested against the DNA. TRBV21-1 corresponds to a pseudogene. This CDR3 region has 18 residues. The CDR3 DNA follows: TGTGCCAGCAGCAAATCCCCCCTAGCGCCTAGCTCCTACAATGAGCAGTTCTTC. Translation gives CASSKSPLAPSSYNEQFF.

V usage is TRBV12-5 and J usage is TRBJ2-5; D gene ambiguous. Trimming removed 7 bases at V and 5 bases at J, with 8 bases between. CDR1 and CDR2 from the germline V gene are LGHNT and FRNRAP. The CDR3 loop spans 11 amino acids. CDR3 sequence: CASALEETQYF. DNA of the CDR3: TGTGCTAGTGCCCTAGAGGAGACCCAGTACTTC.

The chain recombines TRBV4-2 with TRBJ2-7; a possible D gene is TRBD2 (6 bases). Looked up from germline, CDR1 is LGHNA and CDR2 is YNFKEQ. Trimming took 0 bases from V and 3 from J, leaving 18 bases between them. The CDR3 spans 17 residues. The CDR3 nucleotides read TGTGCCAGCAGCCAAGAGGCGGGCTCTAGCGCGAACTACGAGCAGTACTTC. Translating gives CASSQEAGSSANYEQYF.

V usage is TRBV18 and J usage is TRBJ2-7; D unresolved. This CDR3 has 14 amino acids. Germline CDR1 is KGHSH and CDR2 is LQKENI. Trimming took 5 bases from V and 4 from J, leaving 15 bases between them. CDR3 in DNA: TGTGCCAGCTCAACGGCCAGAGGCTCTTACGAGCAGTACTTC. It specifies CASSTARGSYEQYF.

This chain connects TRBV24-1 to TRBJ2-3, with 15 bases aligning to TRBD2. Germline loops: CDR1 KGHDR, CDR2 SFDVKD. Trimming took 3 bases from V and 5 from J; bases not matched to a gene: 8. The CDR3 loop spans 18 amino acids. In DNA form, the CDR3 reads TGTGCCACCAGTGATCGGACTAGCGGGAGGGCCGATAGAGATACGCAGTATTTT. Its translation is CATSDRTSGRADRDTQYF.

CDR3 coding DNA: TGTGCCAGCAGCCGGGGCAGGGGGCAAAGCCAAGAGACCCAGTACTTC. It specifies CASSRGRGQSQETQYF. The V call is TRBV9, the J call TRBJ2-5; 8 bases match TRBD1. CDR1 and CDR2 from the germline V gene are SGDLS and YYNGEE. CDR3 size: 16 residues. Losses at the gene ends were 4 bases for V and 1 base for J; bases not matched to a gene: 9. Variable domain in full (rest from reference TRBV9 and TRBJ2-5): DSGVTQTPKHLITATGQRVTLRCSPRSGDLSVYWYQQSLDQGLQFLIQYYNGEERAKGNILERFSAQQFPDLHSELNLSSLELGDSALYFCASSRGRGQSQETQYFGPGTRLLVL.

This clone was seen a single time. The chain is built from TRBV27 and TRBJ1-2; the match to TRBD1 covers 8 bases. After removal of 6 bases from V and 4 bases from J, the junction contained 13 bases not matched to a gene. CDR1 is MNHEY, CDR2 SMNVEV, per germline (reference sequence). The length of the CDR3 is 16 residues. CDR3 coding DNA: TGTGCCAGCAGCCCGGCATCAGGGGGCGGAGGCTATGGCTACACCTTC. As protein: CASSPASGGGGYGYTF.

The V call is TRBV10-3, the J call TRBJ2-5; D gene uncertain. The germline V gene has CDR1 ENHRY and CDR2 SYGVKD. The CDR3 extends over 15 amino acids. V lost 6 bases and J 1 base, leaving 15 bases between the germline ends. The CDR3 DNA reads TGTGCCATCAGCCCCCGGGTCAGCCCCCAAGAGACCCAGTACTTC. Encoded protein: CAISPRVSPQETQYF.

The CDR3 is CASSPPRTGSTFF. For the CDR3, the DNA is TGTGCCAGCAGTCCCCCCAGGACAGGGTCGACTTTCTTT. The V call is TRBV28, the J call TRBJ1-1, with 8 bases fitting TRBD1. Germline CDR1 is MDHEN and CDR2 is SYDVKM. Losses at the gene ends were 5 bases for V and 12 bases for J; bases not matched to a gene: 11. CDR3 length: 13 residues.

The CDR3 sequence: CASSQDRGAGGETQYF. Here the CDR3 DNA reads TGTGCCAGCAGCCAAGATCGAGGGGCGGGAGGGGAGACCCAGTACTTC. This rearrangement joins TRBV4-2 to TRBJ2-5, with 9 nucleotides matching TRBD2. Germline-derived CDR1 and CDR2 are LGHNA and YNFKEQ. The V gene end was trimmed by 0 bases and the J gene end by 5 bases; junction bases not matched to a gene: 7. The CDR3 contains 16 residues.

The gene calls are TRBV19 and TRBJ1-1; 7 bases line up with TRBD1. The CDR3 is 14 amino acids. The germline V gene has CDR1 LNHDA and CDR2 SQIVND (reference sequence). The junction had 4 bases not matched to a gene; V was cut back by 6 bases and J by 0 bases. The chain's CDR3 is CASSWTGLNTEAFF. DNA for the CDR3: TGTGCCAGTAGCTGGACAGGCCTGAACACTGAAGCTTTCTTT.

The chain combines TRBV7-6 with TRBJ2-2; 8 nucleotides match TRBD1. The trim removed 4 bases at V and 2 bases at J, leaving 9 bases unmatched. Germline V gene sequence: CDR1 SGHVS, CDR2 FNYEAQ. CDR3 length: 17 residues. CDR3 residues: CASSSAWGQDNTGELFF. Here the CDR3 DNA reads TGTGCCAGCAGCTCAGCCTGGGGACAGGATAACACCGGGGAGCTGTTTTTT.

CDR3 protein: CASSFSGSNYGYTF. DNA of the CDR3: TGTGCCAGCAGTTTTAGCGGATCGAACTATGGCTACACCTTC. The rearrangement joins TRBV28 to TRBJ1-2; D is unclear. Trimming shortened V by 3 bases and J by 2 bases, and 10 bases separated the two germline ends. Germline-derived CDR1 and CDR2 are MDHEN and SYDVKM. The CDR3 has 14 residues.